The clone carrying this TCR beta chain has a single count. TCRdb's copy holds only in-frame clones and misses some; the assay was immunoSEQ multiplex PCR. In the table there are 850,000 to 1,200,000 clones, around 76% of which are singletons. V lost 5 bases and J lost 5; bases outside the gene matches: 0. The CDR3 is 13 residues long. Looked up from germline, CDR1 is MNHEY and CDR2 is SVGAGI. The data stem from a study of shared clonotypes between healthy human individuals. Healthy HIV-negative adults with no recent acute infections or vaccinations were recruited as donors. In the CD4+ fraction, cells were divided into CD45RA+ naive and CD45RA-negative memory subsets.

Material: memory CD4+ T cells sorted from blood. Noted subset: CD45RA-negative fraction. The TCR comes from a man between 18 and 29 years old in good health. This chain uses TRBV6-5 with TRBJ2-5; 12 nucleotides line up with TRBD2. DNA for the CDR3: TGTGCCAGCAGTCTAGCGGGGGGGGAGACCCAGTACTTC. Translation: CASSLAGGETQYF.